This T cell receptor (beta chain) comes out of a study of regulatory and conventional T cells in RAG deficiency. General observations from the study: Treg unique TCR beta sequences were approximately 95-fold fewer in Omenn syndrome and CID/AS patients than controls.

Trimming removed 7 bases at V and 2 bases at J, with 15 bases between. The CDR3 is 14 amino acids. CDR1 and CDR2 from the germline V gene are SEHNR and FQNEAQ (reference sequence). As regards this clone: Its antigen is still unknown.

The assay was immunoSEQ multiplex PCR, and TCRdb's table has in-frame clones only and misses some. This sample carries some 7,300 clones, 82% of them seen once, and the ten largest clones take more than 10%. A further study also used this sample, focusing on regulatory T cells. That report adds: The PCR used 52 TRBV and 13 TRBJ primers.

The sequenced sample was CD8+ T cells sorted from blood. The chain couples TRBV7-9 to TRBJ2-7, with D perhaps TRBD1 or TRBD2 (5 bases each). This TCR came from a human donor in good health. Written as DNA, the CDR3 is TGTGCCAGCACCCCGCCCGGGGCTCCCTACGAGCAGTACTTC. Translating gives CASTPPGAPYEQYF.